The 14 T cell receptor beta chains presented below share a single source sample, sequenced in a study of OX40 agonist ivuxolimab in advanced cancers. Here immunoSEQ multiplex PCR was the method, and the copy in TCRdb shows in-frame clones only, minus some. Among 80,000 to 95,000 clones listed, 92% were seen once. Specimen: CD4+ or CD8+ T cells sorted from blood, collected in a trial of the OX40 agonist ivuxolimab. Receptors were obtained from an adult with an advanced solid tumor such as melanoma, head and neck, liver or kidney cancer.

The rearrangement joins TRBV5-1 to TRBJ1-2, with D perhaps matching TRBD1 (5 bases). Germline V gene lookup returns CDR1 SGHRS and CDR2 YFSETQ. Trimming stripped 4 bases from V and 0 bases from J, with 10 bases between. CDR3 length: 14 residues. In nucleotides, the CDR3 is TGCGCCAGCAGCAGTGACAGCTCTAACTATGGCTACACCTTC. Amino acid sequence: CASSSDSSNYGYTF.

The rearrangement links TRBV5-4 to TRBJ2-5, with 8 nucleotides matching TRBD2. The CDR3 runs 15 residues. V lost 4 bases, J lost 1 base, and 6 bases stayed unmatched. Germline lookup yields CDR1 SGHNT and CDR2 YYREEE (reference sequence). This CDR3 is CASSTPGTSQETQYF. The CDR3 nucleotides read TGTGCCAGCAGCACTCCCGGGACTAGCCAAGAGACCCAGTACTTC.

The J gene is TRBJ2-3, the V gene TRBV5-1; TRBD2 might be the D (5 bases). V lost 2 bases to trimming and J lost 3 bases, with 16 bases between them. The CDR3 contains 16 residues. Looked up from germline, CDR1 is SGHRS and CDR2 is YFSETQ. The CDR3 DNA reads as TGCGCCAGCAGCTTAGCGAGCGGCGGGTGGACAGATACGCAGTATTTT. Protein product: CASSLASGGWTDTQYF.

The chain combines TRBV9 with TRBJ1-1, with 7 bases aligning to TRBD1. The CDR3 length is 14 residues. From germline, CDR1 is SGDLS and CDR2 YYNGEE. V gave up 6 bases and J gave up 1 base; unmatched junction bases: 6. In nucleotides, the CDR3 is TGTGCCAGCACCCGGGACAGATGGAACACTGAAGCTTTCTTT. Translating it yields CASTRDRWNTEAFF. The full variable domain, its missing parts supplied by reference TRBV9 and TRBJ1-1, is DSGVTQTPKHLITATGQRVTLRCSPRSGDLSVYWYQQSLDQGLQFLIQYYNGEERAKGNILERFSAQQFPDLHSELNLSSLELGDSALYFCASTRDRWNTEAFFGQGTRLTVV.

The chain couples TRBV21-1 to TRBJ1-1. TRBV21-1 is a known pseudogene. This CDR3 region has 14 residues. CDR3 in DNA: TGTGCCAGCAGCAAACGGTGGGAGGCAGACTCAGCTTTCTTT. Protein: CASSKRWEADSAFF.

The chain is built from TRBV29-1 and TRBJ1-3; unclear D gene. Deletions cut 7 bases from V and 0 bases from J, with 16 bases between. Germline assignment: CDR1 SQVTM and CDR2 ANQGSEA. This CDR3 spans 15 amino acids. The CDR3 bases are TGCAGCGCACGACTTTTTGCTAGCTCTGGAAACACCATATATTTT. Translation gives CSARLFASSGNTIYF.

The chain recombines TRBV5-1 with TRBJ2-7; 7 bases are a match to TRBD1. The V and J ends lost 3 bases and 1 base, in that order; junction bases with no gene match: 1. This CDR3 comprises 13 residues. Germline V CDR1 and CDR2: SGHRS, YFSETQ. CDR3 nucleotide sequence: TGCGCCAGCAGCTCGGGACAGTCCTACGAGCAGTACTTC. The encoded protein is CASSSGQSYEQYF.

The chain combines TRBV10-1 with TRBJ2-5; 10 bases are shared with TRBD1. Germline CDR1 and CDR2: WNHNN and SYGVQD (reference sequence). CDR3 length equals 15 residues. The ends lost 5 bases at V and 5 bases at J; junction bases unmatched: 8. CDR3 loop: CASSSRTGGAETQYF. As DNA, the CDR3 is TGCGCCAGCAGTTCACGGACAGGGGGTGCCGAGACCCAGTACTTC.

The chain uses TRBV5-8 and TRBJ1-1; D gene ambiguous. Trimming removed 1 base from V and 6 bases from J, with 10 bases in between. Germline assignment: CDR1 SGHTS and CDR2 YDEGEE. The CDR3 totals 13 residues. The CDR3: CASSLLVPAEAFF. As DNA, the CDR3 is TGTGCCAGCAGCTTGTTAGTACCCGCTGAAGCTTTCTTT.

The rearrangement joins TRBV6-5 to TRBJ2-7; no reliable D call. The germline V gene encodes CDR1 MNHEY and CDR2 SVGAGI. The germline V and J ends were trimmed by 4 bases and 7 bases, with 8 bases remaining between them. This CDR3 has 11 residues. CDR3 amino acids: CASSSTKEQYF. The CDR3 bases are TGTGCCAGCAGTTCTACAAAGGAGCAGTACTTC.

CDR3 sequence (DNA): TGTGCCAGTAGTATCTCGGGTGGAACCGGGGAGCTGTTTTTT. This translates into CASSISGGTGELFF. This chain joins TRBV19 and TRBJ2-2; no clear D. Germline V CDR1 and CDR2: LNHDA, SQIVND (reference sequence). Trimming shortened V by 3 bases and J by 5 bases, and 10 bases separated the two germline ends. This CDR3 spans 14 amino acids.

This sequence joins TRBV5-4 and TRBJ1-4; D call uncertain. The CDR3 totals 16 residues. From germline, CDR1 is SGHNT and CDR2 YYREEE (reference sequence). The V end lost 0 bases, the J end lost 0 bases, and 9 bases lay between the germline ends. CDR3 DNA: TGTGCCAGCAGCTTGGACGGAGAGGCAACTAATGAAAAACTGTTTTTT. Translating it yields CASSLDGEATNEKLFF.

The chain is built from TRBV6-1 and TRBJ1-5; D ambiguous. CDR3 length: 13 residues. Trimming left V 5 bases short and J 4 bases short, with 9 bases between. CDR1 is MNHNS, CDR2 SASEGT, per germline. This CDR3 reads CASSPDPNQPQHF. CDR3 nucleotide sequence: TGTGCCAGCAGTCCCGACCCGAATCAGCCCCAGCATTTT.

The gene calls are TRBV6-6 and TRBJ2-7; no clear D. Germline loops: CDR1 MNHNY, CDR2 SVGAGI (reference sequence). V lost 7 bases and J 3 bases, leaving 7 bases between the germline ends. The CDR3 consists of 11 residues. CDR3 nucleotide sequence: TGTGCCAGCACCGCTAACTACGAGCAGTACTTC. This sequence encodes CASTANYEQYF.